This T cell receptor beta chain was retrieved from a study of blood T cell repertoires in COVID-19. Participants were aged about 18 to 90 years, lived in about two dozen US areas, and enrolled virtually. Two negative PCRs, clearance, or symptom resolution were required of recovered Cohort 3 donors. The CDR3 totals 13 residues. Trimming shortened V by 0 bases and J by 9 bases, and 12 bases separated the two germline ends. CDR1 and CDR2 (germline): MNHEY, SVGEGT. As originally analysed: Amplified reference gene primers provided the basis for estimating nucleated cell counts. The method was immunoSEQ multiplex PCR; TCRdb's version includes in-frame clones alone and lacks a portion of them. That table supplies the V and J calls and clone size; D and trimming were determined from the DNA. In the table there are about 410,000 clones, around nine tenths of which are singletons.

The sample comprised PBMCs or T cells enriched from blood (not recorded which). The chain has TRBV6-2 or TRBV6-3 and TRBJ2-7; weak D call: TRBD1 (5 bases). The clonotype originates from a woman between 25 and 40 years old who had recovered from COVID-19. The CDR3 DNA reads TGTGCCAGCAGTTACTCGATTTTGGGGCGGCAGTACTTC. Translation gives CASSYSILGRQYF.